This TCR beta chain was captured in a study of blood T cell repertoires in COVID-19. Here immunoSEQ multiplex PCR was the method, and the copy in TCRdb shows in-frame clones only, minus some. The table records a few hundred thousand clones, under 90% of them present only once. V dropped 7 bases and J dropped 1 base, with 10 bases sitting between them. The CDR3 runs 14 residues. Germline V lookup: CDR1 MNHEY, CDR2 SVGAGI. V gene TRBV6-5 combines with J gene TRBJ2-2; perhaps TRBD1 as D (6 bases). The TCR was taken from a woman aged 25 to 45 who had recovered from COVID-19. Specimen: PBMCs or T cells enriched from blood (not recorded which). The CDR3 is CASNPDRNTGELFF. The CDR3 DNA sequence: TGTGCCAGCAACCCGGACAGGAACACCGGGGAGCTGTTTTTT.